Listed below are T cell receptor beta chains from one sample, sequenced in a study of CD4+ T cells in melanoma. Assay: immunoSEQ multiplex PCR; the TCRdb copy retains only in-frame clones and omits some. Found here are about 9,900 clones, about two thirds of them singletons; the top ten hold 24%. The sample was tumor tissue. These receptors originate from a human donor with melanoma. CDR3s include the opening cysteine and the closing phenylalanine or tryptophan.

J gene,V gene,CDR3 protein
TRBJ2-6,TRBV12-5,CASGFSGGAGANVLTF
TRBJ1-1,TRBV2,CASATQGLGTEAFF
TRBJ2-7,TRBV5-1,CASSQGQAAYYEQYF
TRBJ1-4,TRBV2,CASTYRGPATNEKLFF
TRBJ2-5,TRBV5-6,CASSSSLETQYF
TRBJ2-3,TRBV19,CASSTTGPPFPDTQYF
TRBJ2-3,TRBV7-3,CASSSGTSGGWDTQYF
TRBJ1-5,TRBV7-9,CASSYYSNQPQHF
TRBJ2-7,TRBV30,CAWSVGGLSDEQYF
TRBJ2-5,TRBV18,CASSEQPGQGFRETQYF
TRBJ2-3,TRBV15,CATSRQRGGAVAGTDTQYF
TRBJ2-7,TRBV5-1,CASSSGGGNYEQYF
TRBJ1-2,TRBV5-1,CASSLVGGSWGYTF
TRBJ1-3,TRBV19,CASSISTGPTRNTIYF
TRBJ1-4,TRBV30,CAWGQANEKLFF
TRBJ2-2,TRBV27,CASSFGDSFTGELFF
TRBJ2-6,TRBV5-1,CASKNFSGANVLTF
TRBJ1-6,TRBV7-3,CASSLVPGNSPLHF
TRBJ1-1,TRBV5-6,CASSRRGPNTEAFF
TRBJ2-5,TRBV18,CASSPSDRGSETQYF
TRBJ1-5,TRBV18,CASSPGAGANQPQHF
TRBJ2-3,TRBV2,CASSVLAGSTDTQYF
TRBJ2-2,TRBV5-1,CASSRENTGELFF
TRBJ1-1,TRBV7-3,CASSSGMNTEAFF
TRBJ1-6,TRBV30,CAWSEGTSRPNSPLHF
TRBJ2-3,TRBV9,CASSVVVSGGGTDTQYF
TRBJ2-5,TRBV18,CASSLGTGGRETQYF
TRBJ1-6,TRBV23-1,CASSQSRVRTGGTNSPLHF
TRBJ1-4,TRBV2,CASSENEKLFF
TRBJ2-7,TRBV6-1,CASSEEGEISYEQYF
TRBJ2-6,TRBV30,CAWTGGGAFYGANVLTF
TRBJ1-4,TRBV4-2,CASTHRQAEDEKLFF
TRBJ2-1,TRBV27,CASGRVSVLGNEQFF
TRBJ1-1,TRBV7-2,CASSWGRSAEAFF
TRBJ2-1,TRBV27,CASSPRLGGGQESEQFF
TRBJ2-1,TRBV10-3,CAISESTGGGHEQFF
TRBJ2-7,TRBV5-6,CASSLGPGFGYEQYF
TRBJ2-2,TRBV5-1,CASSSDGNTGELFF
TRBJ2-1,TRBV10-3,CAIREPSSYNEQFF
TRBJ1-1,TRBV14,CASSRLGQTNTEAFF
TRBJ1-6,TRBV6-5,CASSLLPGPSSPLHF
TRBJ2-4,TRBV4-1,CASSQEARKNIQYF
TRBJ2-1,TRBV6-6,CASSYPALEQFF
TRBJ1-5,TRBV9,CASSIPGPYREPKNQPQHF
TRBJ2-2,TRBV5-6,CASSLGVIGITGELFF
TRBJ1-2,TRBV7-2,CASSLLAHALPSNYGYTF
TRBJ2-7,TRBV7-9,CASSLGPGFGYEQYF
TRBJ1-6,TRBV5-1,CASSLGDNSPLHF
TRBJ1-1,TRBV5-4,CAYYSVGAWAEAFF
TRBJ1-2,TRBV6-6,CASSSSAQAGGYTF
TRBJ1-1,TRBV30,CAWSSGQSITEAFF
TRBJ1-4,TRBV5-6,CASSFRQLFF
TRBJ2-7,TRBV11-2,CASSLTGSPYEQYF
TRBJ2-7,TRBV19,CASSRGGTGTYEQYF
TRBJ2-3,TRBV6-1,CASAVTSGLGSQYF
TRBJ1-6,TRBV5-6,CASSSIPNSPLHF
TRBJ1-2,TRBV10-1,CASSPGTNYGYTF
TRBJ1-2,TRBV11-2,CASSTALDRGLVGYTF
TRBJ1-5,TRBV2,CASNQQRGNQPQHF
TRBJ1-6,TRBV6-1,CASSEGNRALSPLHF